This TCR beta chain emerged from a study of shared clonotypes between healthy human individuals. Only in-frame clones appear in the TCRdb table, and some are missing; sequencing was by immunoSEQ multiplex PCR. The sample holds some 2.4 million clones; 90% to 95% are singletons and the top ten take about 0.34%. This CDR3 comprises 16 residues. Germline V lookup: CDR1 MDHEN, CDR2 SYDVKM. V gave up 4 bases and J gave up 1 base; unmatched junction bases: 5. The receptor's source is a man aged 18 to 35 in good health. Some clones in this sample may be carry-over from other donors' samples. The sequencing input was naive CD4+ T cells from PBMCs. Subset described: CD45RA+ positively selected. V gene TRBV28 combines with J gene TRBJ2-2; 8 nucleotides line up with TRBD1. CDR3 sequence (DNA): TGTGCCAGCAGTTCGGGACAGGTTGGGAACACCGGGGAGCTGTTTTTT. It translates to CASSSGQVGNTGELFF.